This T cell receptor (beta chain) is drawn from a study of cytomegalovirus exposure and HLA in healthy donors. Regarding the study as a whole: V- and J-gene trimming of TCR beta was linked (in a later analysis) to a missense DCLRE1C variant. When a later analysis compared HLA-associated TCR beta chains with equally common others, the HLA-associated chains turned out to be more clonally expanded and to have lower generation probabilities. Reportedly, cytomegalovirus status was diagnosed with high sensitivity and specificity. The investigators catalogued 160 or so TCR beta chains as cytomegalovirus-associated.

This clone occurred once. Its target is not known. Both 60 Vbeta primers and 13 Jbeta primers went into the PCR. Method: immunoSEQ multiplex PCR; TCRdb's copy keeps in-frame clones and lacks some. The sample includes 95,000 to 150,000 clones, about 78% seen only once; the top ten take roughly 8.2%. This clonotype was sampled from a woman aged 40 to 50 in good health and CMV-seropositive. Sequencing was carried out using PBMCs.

The CDR3 here is CASSRDNNQPQHF. CDR3 coding DNA: TGTGCCAGCAGCAGGGACAACAATCAGCCCCAGCATTTT. The rearrangement links TRBV28 to TRBJ1-5; D may be TRBD1 (6 bases). This CDR3 is built from 13 residues. Trimming removed 6 bases from V and 3 bases from J, with 9 bases in between. Looked up from germline, CDR1 is MDHEN and CDR2 is SYDVKM.